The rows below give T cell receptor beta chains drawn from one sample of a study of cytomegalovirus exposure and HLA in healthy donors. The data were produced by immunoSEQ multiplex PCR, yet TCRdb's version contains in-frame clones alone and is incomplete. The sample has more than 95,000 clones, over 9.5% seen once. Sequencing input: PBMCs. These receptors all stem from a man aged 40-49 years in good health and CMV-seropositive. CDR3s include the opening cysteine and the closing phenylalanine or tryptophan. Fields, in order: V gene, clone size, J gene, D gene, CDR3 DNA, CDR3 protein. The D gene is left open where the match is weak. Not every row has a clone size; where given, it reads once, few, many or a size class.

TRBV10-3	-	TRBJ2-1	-	TGTGCCATCAGTGTGAGCCTGTCAACCAACAATGAGCAGTTCTTC	CAISVSLSTNNEQFF
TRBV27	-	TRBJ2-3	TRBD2	TGTGCCAGCAGTTCCGGGACTAGCGGCCTGGCGGCGCAGTATTTT	CASSSGTSGLAAQYF
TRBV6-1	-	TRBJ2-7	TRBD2	TGTGCCAGCAGCCGGACTAGCGGGAGCCCCGAGCAGTACTTC	CASSRTSGSPEQYF
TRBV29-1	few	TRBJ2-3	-	TGCAGCGTTGTTGGAGGGCCACTTTCCGCAGATACGCAGTATTTT	CSVVGGPLSADTQYF
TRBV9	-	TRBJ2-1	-	TGTGCCAGCAAGGGACAAACCTTTACCGATGAGCAGTTCTTC	CASKGQTFTDEQFF
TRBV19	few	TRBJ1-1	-	TGTGCCAGTAGTATTATGGGGGGTGAAGCTTTCTTT	CASSIMGGEAFF
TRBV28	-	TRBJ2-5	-	TGTGCCAGCAGTTTAGTGACAGGTGTGGAGACCCAGTACTTC	CASSLVTGVETQYF
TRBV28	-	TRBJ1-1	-	TGTGCCAGCAGTTTAGTCCAGGGATCTACTGAAGCTTTCTTT	CASSLVQGSTEAFF
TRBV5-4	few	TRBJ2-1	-	TGTGCCAGCAGCTTGATAGGATCAGGGGTGAATGAGCAGTTCTTC	CASSLIGSGVNEQFF
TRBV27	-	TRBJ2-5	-	TGTGCCAGCAGTTTATCTGGACAACTGGAGACCCAGTACTTC	CASSLSGQLETQYF
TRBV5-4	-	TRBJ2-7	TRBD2	TGTGCCAGCAGCCTGGGTAGCGGGAGGGCCATTAGGTCCTACGAGCAGTACTTC	CASSLGSGRAIRSYEQYF
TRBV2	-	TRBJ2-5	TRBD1	TGTGCCAGCGGCCAGGGGGTCGAGACCCAGTACTTC	CASGQGVETQYF
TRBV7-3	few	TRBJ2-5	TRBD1	TGTGCCAGCAGCCTCGGGACAGATCAAGAGACCCAGTACTTC	CASSLGTDQETQYF
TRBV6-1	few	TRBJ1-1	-	TGTGCCAGCAGAACAAGGAGGAACACTGAAGCTTTCTTT	CASRTRRNTEAFF
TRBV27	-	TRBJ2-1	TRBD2	TGTGCCAGCAGTTTAATCGCTAGCGGGTGGTCCTACAATGAGCAGTTCTTC	CASSLIASGWSYNEQFF
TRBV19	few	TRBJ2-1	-	TGTGCCAGTAGTACGGTAGCGGCAAGCTCCTACAATGAGCAGTTCTTC	CASSTVAASSYNEQFF
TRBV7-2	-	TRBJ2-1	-	TGTGCCAGCAGCTTTTCGGGGGTCAATGAGCAGTTCTTC	CASSFSGVNEQFF
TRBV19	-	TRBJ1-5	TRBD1	TGTGCCAGTAGAGGGACAGGGAGAGGCCAGCCCCAGCATTTT	CASRGTGRGQPQHF
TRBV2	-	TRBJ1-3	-	TGTGCCAGCAGTCGACAGGGAAACACCATATATTTT	CASSRQGNTIYF
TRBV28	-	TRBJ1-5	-	TGTGCCAGCAGTTTAGCGGCTTCCAATCAGCCCCAGCATTTT	CASSLAASNQPQHF
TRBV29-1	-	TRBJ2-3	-	TGCAGCATTTCTTACCTCGACGGAGGGTATTTT	CSISYLDGGYF
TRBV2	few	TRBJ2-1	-	TGTGCCAGGCAGGTGGTACCCTACAATGAGCAGTTCTTC	CARQVVPYNEQFF
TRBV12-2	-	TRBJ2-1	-	TGTGCAAGTCGTTTAGGACTAGCGGGAGGGCCACGTGAGCAGTTCTTC	CASRLGLAGGPREQFF
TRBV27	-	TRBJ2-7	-	TGTGCCAGCAGTTTAAGGGGGAGAGGCTACGAGCAGTACTTC	CASSLRGRGYEQYF
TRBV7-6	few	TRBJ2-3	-	TGTGCCAGCAGCTTAGCTGCGGGGAGTCGCACAGATACGCAGTATTTT	CASSLAAGSRTDTQYF
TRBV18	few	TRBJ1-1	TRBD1	TGTGCCAGCTCACCAACAGGGGGGGCTACTGAAGCTTTCTTT	CASSPTGGATEAFF
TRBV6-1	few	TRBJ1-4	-	TGTGCCAGCAGTCTATATGCAACTAATGAAAAACTGTTTTTT	CASSLYATNEKLFF
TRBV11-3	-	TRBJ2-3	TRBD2	TGTGCCAGCAGCCCACCGTGGACTAGCGGGAGCACAGATACGCAGTATTTT	CASSPPWTSGSTDTQYF
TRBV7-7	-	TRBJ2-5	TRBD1	TGTGCTAGCAGCCCTGGGACAGAACAAGAGACCCAGTACTTC	CASSPGTEQETQYF
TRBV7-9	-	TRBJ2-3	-	TGTGCCAGCAGCTCCCCCCGTAGAGCAAATACGCAGTATTTT	CASSSPRRANTQYF
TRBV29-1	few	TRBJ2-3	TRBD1	TGCAGCGGGATGGGACAGGGGTTCAATGCAGATACGCAGTATTTT	CSGMGQGFNADTQYF
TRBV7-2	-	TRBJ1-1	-	TGTGCCAGCAGCTCACGGGACTCTATAATGGAAGCTTTCTTT	CASSSRDSIMEAFF
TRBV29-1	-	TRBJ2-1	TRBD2	TGCAGCGTTGGGGGGGAAATTCTAGCGGGAGCCTACAATGAGCAGTTCTTC	CSVGGEILAGAYNEQFF
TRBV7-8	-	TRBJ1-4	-	TGTGCAAGCCAGGGCTATAATGAAAAACTGTTTTTT	CASQGYNEKLFF
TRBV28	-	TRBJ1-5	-	TGTGCCAGCTCCAAGACGGGAGGCAATCAGCCCCAGCATTTT	CASSKTGGNQPQHF
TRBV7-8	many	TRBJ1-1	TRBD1	TGTGCCAGCAGCTTAAGCTACAGGGGGGGGAGGAACACTGAAGCTTTCTTT	CASSLSYRGGRNTEAFF
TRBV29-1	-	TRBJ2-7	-	TGCAGCGTTCTCACAGGCTACGAGCAGTACTTC	CSVLTGYEQYF
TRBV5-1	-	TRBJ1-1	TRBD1	TGCGCCAGCAACGAGCGACAGGGGAGGAACACTGAAGCTTTCTTT	CASNERQGRNTEAFF
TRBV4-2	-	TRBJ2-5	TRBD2	TGTGCCAGCAGCTTAGGGACTAGCGGTAACCAAGAGACCCAGTACTTC	CASSLGTSGNQETQYF
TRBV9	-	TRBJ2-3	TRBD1	TGTGCCAGCAGCGTAGCCCCTAGCAGGGGGAAGGGAGATACGCAGTATTTT	CASSVAPSRGKGDTQYF
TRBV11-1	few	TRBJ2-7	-	TGTGCCAGCAGCCGCACTAGCACGAGCTCCTACGAGCAGTACTTC	CASSRTSTSSYEQYF
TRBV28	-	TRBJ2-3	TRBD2	TGTGCCAGCAGTTTTCTCCCTAGCGGGAGGATAAACACAGATACGCAGTATTTT	CASSFLPSGRINTDTQYF
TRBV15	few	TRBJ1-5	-	TGTGCCACCAGCAGAGTTGGGTTTGAACAGGCGGTGGGTCAGCCCCAGCATTTT	CATSRVGFEQAVGQPQHF